What follows describes a single T cell receptor beta chain. Its specific antigen is unknown. Nothing much larger sits one base from this clone, and base qualities are not available. Trimming takes 5 bases from V and 5 bases from J, and the germline ends sit 15 bases apart. Including cysteine and phenylalanine, the CDR3 has 14 amino acids. The kept DNA is CDR3 alone, 42 bases in frame from the first base. The germline V gene (reference sequence) yields SEHNR for CDR1 and FQNEAQ for CDR2. The immunoSEQ platform was used to sequence TCR beta CDR3 regions at survey depth. The QIAamp DNA micro kit was used to extract genomic DNA from every cultured and uncultured CD8+ T cell population. Concerning the study's data processing: Samples with under 5,000 productive reads were excluded, and this exclusion removed 5 of the 75 HIV peptide-stimulated cultures. Sequences were trimmed to CDR3 by a MANAFEST web app, and nonproductive sequences, CDR3s under 5 amino acids, and sequences not starting with C or ending with F/W were removed. Clonotypes were classified as antigen-specific only if expansion was observed in at least 2 of 3 replicates versus the no-peptide control at FDR 0.01, only within one epitope family. A specific clonotype also had to show a frequency at least fivefold higher than in wells stimulated with peptides from other epitope families. TCRdb holds this immuneACCESS table with in-frame rearrangements only. Some clones are missing; in checked studies, unresolved V genes explain under half, and the rest has no known cause. Clonal size and the V and J genes are those of that table, whereas D and trimming came from the DNA. In all, the sample holds about 2,800 clones, and about 69% of those were seen once. The top ten clones comprise approximately 36% of the sample.

The sample originates from a study of CD8 T cell repertoires and HIV-1 epitope variants (dated by TCRdb to about 2020). As for the study more broadly: In separate culture wells, T cells were stimulated with each of twenty-five peptides that represented autologous and known Gag and Nef epitope variants. Control conditions included a CMV, EBV and flu peptide pool, the Ebola AY9 epitope as negative control, and a no-peptide well. The epitopes tested were three Gag epitope families plus Nef HW9 and YT9. T cells were enriched using the EasySep Human T Cell Enrichment Kit and were co-cultured with equal numbers of autologous T cell-negative cells serving as antigen-presenting cells. The cultures were grown for 10 days in IMDM with gentamicin, and half of the media was changed on days 3 and 7 with IL-2, IL-7 and IL-15 added. An aliquot of 1M T cells was set aside as an uncultured baseline condition, separate from the roughly 80 T cell cultures. A total of around 80 T cell cultures were run, with each culture condition performed in triplicate except for one peptide, which was performed in duplicate.

The paper as a whole reports these results and caveats: Only TCR beta chains were identified by the assay, and proliferation to antigen, not T cell function or cytokine profile, was indicated. Four to six clonotypes recognized the Nef KF9 family and one the HW9 family, with no responses to the TAALDMSHF plasma variant. About 10 antigen-specific TCR beta clonotypes were identified, of which 6 or 7 appeared to be cross-reactive for autologous or known escape epitope variants.

The EasySep Human CD8+ T Cell Enrichment Kit was used on day 10 to isolate CD8+ T cells from every culture. The clonotype originates from a male donor with HIV. The sequenced sample consisted of cultured CD8+ T cells derived from PBMCs. In this chain, TRBV7-9 is recombined with TRBJ1-1; a tentative D match to TRBD1 spans 6 bases. The DNA reads as follows: TGTGCCAGCAGCCCTTCACAGGGATGGACTGAAGCTTTCTTT. This translates into CASSPSQGWTEAFF. Here the CDR3 is joined to the reference TRBV7-9 and TRBJ1-1 genes, and the full variable domain is: DTGVSQNPRHKITKRGQNVTFRCDPISEHNRLYWYRQTLGQGPEFLTYFQNEAQLEKSRLLSDRFSAERPKGSFSTLEIQRTEQGDSAMYLCASSPSQGWTEAFFGQGTRLTVV.